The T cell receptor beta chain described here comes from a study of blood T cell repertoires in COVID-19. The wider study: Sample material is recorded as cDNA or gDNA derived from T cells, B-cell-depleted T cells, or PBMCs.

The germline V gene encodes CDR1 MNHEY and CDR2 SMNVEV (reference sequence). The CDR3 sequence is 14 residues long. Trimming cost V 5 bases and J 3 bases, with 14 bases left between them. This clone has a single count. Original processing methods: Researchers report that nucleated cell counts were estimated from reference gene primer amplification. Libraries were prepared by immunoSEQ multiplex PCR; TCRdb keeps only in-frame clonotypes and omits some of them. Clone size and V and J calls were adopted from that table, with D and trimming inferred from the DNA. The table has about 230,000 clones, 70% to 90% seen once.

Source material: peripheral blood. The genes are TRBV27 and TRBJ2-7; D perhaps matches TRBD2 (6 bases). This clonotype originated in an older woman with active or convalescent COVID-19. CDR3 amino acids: CASSHSREDYEQYF. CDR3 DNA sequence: TGTGCCAGCAGTCACTCTAGGGAGGACTACGAGCAGTACTTC.